These 18 T cell receptor beta chains share one sample of origin, sequenced in a study of T cells in Graves' hyperthyroidism and ophthalmopathy. There were TCR beta CDR3 regions amplified from RNA transcripts. Primed by the HTBI set, a first-round RT-PCR was run on the TCR CDR3. TCRdb re-analysed the multiplex PCR reads in MiXCR, keeping a single row per CDR3 protein. Here the sample spans more than 500,000 distinct CDR3 sequences, around 50% being singletons. The sample was peripheral blood or thyroid tissue (not recorded which). The source of these receptors is an adult woman with Graves' disease, either hyperthyroidism or ophthalmopathy (not recorded which).

This clonotype was seen only once. This chain joins TRBV29-1 and TRBJ1-4; 7 nucleotides align to TRBD1. CDR3 length: 13 residues. Trimming removed 5 bases from V and 3 bases from J; junction bases left unmatched: 3. CDR1 is SQVTM, CDR2 ANQGSEA, per germline. CDR3 residues: CSVTGAANEKLFF. Here the CDR3 DNA reads TGCAGCGTTACAGGGGCGGCTAATGAAAAACTGTTTTTT.

The chain has TRBV20-1 and TRBJ1-5, with a tentative D call TRBD1 (5 bases). Germline V gene sequence: CDR1 DFQATT, CDR2 SNEGSKA (reference sequence). Trimming removed 3 bases at V and 2 bases at J, with 17 bases between. The CDR3 has 16 amino acids. The CDR3 DNA follows: TGCAGTGCTAGTGACCCCCGGGACGGAGGCAATCAGCCCCAGCATTTT. Amino acid sequence: CSASDPRDGGNQPQHF.

The sample holds many counts of this clonotype. J is TRBJ2-5 and V is TRBV7-2; 9 nucleotides line up with TRBD2. The germline gives CDR1 SGHTA, CDR2 FQGNSA. Unmatched junction bases numbered 3, after V lost 5 bases and J lost 2 bases. This CDR3 has 14 residues. CDR3 amino acids: CASSTSGLQETQYF. The CDR3 nucleotides are TGTGCCAGCAGCACTAGCGGGCTTCAAGAGACCCAGTACTTC.

This clonotype has only a few counts. This sequence joins TRBV15 and TRBJ2-5, with 11 positions matching TRBD2. This CDR3 has 16 amino acids. V lost 5 bases to trimming and J lost 2 bases; unmatched junction nucleotides: 7. Germline-derived CDR1 and CDR2 are LNHNV and YYDKDF (reference sequence). In nucleotides, the CDR3 is TGTGCCACCAGCCCCGGGGCTAGCGGGGGGCAAGAGACCCAGTACTTC. This sequence encodes CATSPGASGGQETQYF.

Notes on this clonotype: One end of the junction fails to match germline, which may point to a read error. The gene calls are TRBV10-2 and TRBJ2-2, with D tentatively TRBD2 (5 bases). This CDR3 contains 14 residues. Germline assignment: CDR1 WSHSY and CDR2 SAAADI. The CDR3 DNA follows: TGCGCCAGCAGTGAGAGAGTTTACACCGGGGAGCTGTCTTTT. This gives the protein CASSERVYTGELSF.

On this clonotype: Given the absence of the conserved phenylalanine or tryptophan at the CDR3 end, a read error is likely. Because the CDR3's place on the DNA is in doubt, the DNA is left out and the CDR3 is given as listed by TCRdb. The chain recombines TRBV11-1 with TRBJ1-2; the table's D call TRBD1 went unverified against the DNA. Counting both end residues, the CDR3 totals 15 amino acids. Germline CDR1 is SGHAT and CDR2 is FQDESV (reference sequence). The CDR3 loop reads CASSSSGTGGYGYTC.

The genes are TRBV15 and TRBJ2-7; TRBD1 matches at 7 bases. The CDR3 length is 14 residues. CDR1 and CDR2 from the germline V gene are LNHNV and YYDKDF (reference sequence). V was clipped by 5 bases and J by 2 bases; unmatched bases: 6. The CDR3, as DNA: TGTGCCACCAGCTGGGCCGGGACAGCCTACGAGCAGTACTTC. Translated, it gives CATSWAGTAYEQYF.

This clonotype was seen just once. The chain joins TRBV7-7 to TRBJ2-5, with 7 positions matching TRBD2. The CDR3 extends over 16 amino acids. CDR1 and CDR2 from the germline V gene are SSHAT and FNYEAQ (reference sequence). V shed 5 bases, J shed 2 bases, and the junction held 11 bases outside the gene matches. This chain's CDR3 is CASSQGIRRGQETQYF. The CDR3 DNA reads as TGTGCCAGCAGCCAAGGCATCCGGCGGGGGCAAGAGACCCAGTACTTC.

The V call is TRBV6-5, the J call TRBJ1-2; D is possibly TRBD1 (5 bases). Germline V gene lookup returns CDR1 MNHEY and CDR2 SVGAGI. This CDR3 contains 17 residues. V was pared by 4 bases and J by 3 bases, with 21 bases between. This chain's CDR3 is CASSWGLAGCVDYGYTF. The DNA of the CDR3 is TGTGCCAGCAGTTGGGGACTAGCGGGATGTGTCGACTATGGCTACACCTTC.

The CDR3 DNA follows: TGCAGTGCTAGTGGGGCCCGGGAGCTGTTTTTT. This gives the protein CSASGARELFF. The chain links TRBV20-1 to TRBJ2-2, with D possibly being TRBD1 (5 bases). Trimming shortened V by 3 bases and J by 9 bases, and 8 bases separated the two germline ends. The CDR3 has 11 amino acids. The V gene's germline CDR1 is DFQATT and CDR2 SNEGSKA (reference sequence).

The gene calls are TRBV7-4 and TRBJ1-5; TRBD1 might be the D (5 bases). The V gene's germline CDR1 is SGHVT and CDR2 SQSDAQ. Trimming removed 1 base from V and 11 bases from J, with 18 bases in between. CDR3 length: 15 amino acids. In DNA form, the CDR3 reads TGTGCCAGCAGCTTAGGCGCATCGGGGGGGGAGACCCAGCATTTT. Its protein product is CASSLGASGGETQHF.

Notes on this clonotype: This may stem from a read error, because a much larger clone lies one nucleotide away. The V gene is TRBV12-3 or TRBV12-4, the J gene TRBJ2-7; D might be TRBD1 (5 bases). V lost 7 bases, J lost 3 bases, and 13 bases lay in between. This CDR3 spans 13 amino acids. For the CDR3, the DNA is TGTGCCAGCATCTCAGACAGCTACTACGAGCAGTACTTC. This gives the protein CASISDSYYEQYF.

This clonotype was observed at least ten times. The chain uses TRBV3-1 and TRBJ2-5; TRBD2 might be the D (6 bases). The CDR3 has 15 amino acids. Germline V CDR1 and CDR2: LGHDT, YNNKEL (reference sequence). V shed 0 bases and J shed 5 bases, with 13 bases lying between them. In DNA form, the CDR3 reads TGTGCCAGCAGCCAAGAGAGGCTAGCGTTCGAGACCCAGTACTTC. Protein product: CASSQERLAFETQYF.

Ten or more counts support this clonotype. The chain couples TRBV5-4 to TRBJ2-5, with TRBD1 identical over 12 bases. Germline loops: CDR1 SGHNT, CDR2 YYREEE (reference sequence). Trimming at V came to 4 bases and at J to 5 bases, leaving 9 bases not matched to a gene. The CDR3 is 16 residues long. CDR3 protein: CASSPRTGTGGETQYF. Written as DNA, the CDR3 is TGTGCCAGCAGCCCTCGGACCGGGACAGGGGGCGAGACCCAGTACTTC.

The chain combines TRBV3-1 with TRBJ2-5; possible D gene TRBD2, 5 bases. The germline V gene has CDR1 LGHDT and CDR2 YNNKEL (reference sequence). V was pared by 1 base and J by 7 bases, with 16 bases between. This CDR3 is built from 15 residues. CDR3 protein: CASSQGRLRVRTQYF. In DNA, the CDR3 is TGTGCCAGCAGCCAAGGGCGACTACGGGTGCGGACCCAGTACTTC.

This clonotype was seen at least ten times. This chain joins TRBV29-1 and TRBJ2-2; 8 nucleotides line up with TRBD2. Trimming removed 7 bases from V and 7 bases from J; junction bases left unmatched: 14. CDR3 size: 15 residues. CDR1 and CDR2 from the germline V gene are SQVTM and ANQGSEA. The CDR3: CSAQSPGRGGGELFF. In nucleotides, the CDR3 is TGCAGCGCACAATCTCCCGGGAGGGGCGGCGGGGAGCTGTTTTTT.

V is TRBV19 and J is TRBJ2-7; TRBD1 agrees at 7 bases. CDR3 length equals 14 residues. Trimming cost V 5 bases and J 2 bases; bases outside gene matches: 6. From germline, CDR1 is LNHDA and CDR2 SQIVND (reference sequence). The CDR3 bases are TGTGCCAGTAGTCCCGGGGACAGACCCTACGAGCAGTACTTC. This encodes CASSPGDRPYEQYF.

The chain joins TRBV7-9 to TRBJ1-6; 10 bases are shared with TRBD1. Trimming took 5 bases from V and 7 from J; bases not matched to a gene: 5. Germline lookup yields CDR1 SEHNR and CDR2 FQNEAQ (reference sequence). The CDR3 contains 15 residues. The CDR3 sequence is CASSPPGQGNSPLHF. CDR3 coding DNA: TGTGCCAGCAGCCCGCCGGGACAGGGGAATTCACCCCTCCACTTT. Combining the CDR3 with reference TRBV7-9 and TRBJ1-6 gives the whole variable domain DTGVSQNPRHKITKRGQNVTFRCDPISEHNRLYWYRQTLGQGPEFLTYFQNEAQLEKSRLLSDRFSAERPKGSFSTLEIQRTEQGDSAMYLCASSPPGQGNSPLHFGNGTRLTVT.